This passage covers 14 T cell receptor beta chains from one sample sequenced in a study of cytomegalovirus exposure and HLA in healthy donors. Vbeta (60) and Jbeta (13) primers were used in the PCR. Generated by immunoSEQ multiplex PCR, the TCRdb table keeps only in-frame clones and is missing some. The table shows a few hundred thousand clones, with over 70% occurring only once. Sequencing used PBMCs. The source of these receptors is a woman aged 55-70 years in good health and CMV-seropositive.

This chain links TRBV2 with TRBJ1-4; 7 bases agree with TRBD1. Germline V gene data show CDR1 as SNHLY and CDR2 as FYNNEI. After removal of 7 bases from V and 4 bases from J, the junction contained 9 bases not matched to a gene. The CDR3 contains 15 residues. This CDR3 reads CASNDPGQSNEKLFF. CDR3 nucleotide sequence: TGTGCCAGCAACGACCCGGGACAGAGTAATGAAAAACTGTTTTTT.

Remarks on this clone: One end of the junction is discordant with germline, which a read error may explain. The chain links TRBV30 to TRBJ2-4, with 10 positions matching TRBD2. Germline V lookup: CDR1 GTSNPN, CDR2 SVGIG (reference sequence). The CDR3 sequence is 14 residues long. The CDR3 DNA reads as TGTGCCGGGAGGACTAGCGGAGGGAGGGACATTCAGTACTTC. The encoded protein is CAGRTSGGRDIQYF.

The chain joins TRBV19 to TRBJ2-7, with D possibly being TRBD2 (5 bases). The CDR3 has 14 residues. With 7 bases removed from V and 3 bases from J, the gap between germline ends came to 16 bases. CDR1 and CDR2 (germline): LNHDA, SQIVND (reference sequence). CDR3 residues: CASISDWNIYEQYF. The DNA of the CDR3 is TGTGCCAGTATTTCGGACTGGAACATCTACGAGCAGTACTTC.

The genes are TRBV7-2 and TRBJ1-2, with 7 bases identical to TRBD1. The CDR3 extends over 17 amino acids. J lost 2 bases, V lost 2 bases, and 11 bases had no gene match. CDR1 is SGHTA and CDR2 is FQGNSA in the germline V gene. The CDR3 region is CASSLYARDSYNYGYTF. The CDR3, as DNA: TGTGCCAGCAGCTTATACGCCCGGGACAGCTACAACTATGGCTACACCTTC.

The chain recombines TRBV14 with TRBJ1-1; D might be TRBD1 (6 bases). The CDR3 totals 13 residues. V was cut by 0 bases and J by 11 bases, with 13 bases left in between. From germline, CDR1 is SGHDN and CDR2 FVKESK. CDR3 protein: CASSQDWGGEAFF. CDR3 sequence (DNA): TGTGCCAGCAGCCAAGATTGGGGGGGCGAGGCTTTCTTT.

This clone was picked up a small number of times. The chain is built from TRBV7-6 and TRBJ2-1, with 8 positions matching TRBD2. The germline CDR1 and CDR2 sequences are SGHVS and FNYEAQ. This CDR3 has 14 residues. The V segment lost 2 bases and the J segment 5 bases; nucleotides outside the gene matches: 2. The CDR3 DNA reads TGTGCCAGCAGCTTAACTAGCGGTAACAATGAGCAGTTCTTC. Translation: CASSLTSGNNEQFF.

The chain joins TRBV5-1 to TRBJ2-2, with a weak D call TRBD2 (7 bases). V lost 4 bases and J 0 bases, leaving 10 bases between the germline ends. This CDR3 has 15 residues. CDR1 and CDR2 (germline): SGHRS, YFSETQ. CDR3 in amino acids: CASSTGGSNTGELFF. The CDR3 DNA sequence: TGCGCCAGCAGCACGGGGGGCTCGAACACCGGGGAGCTGTTTTTT.

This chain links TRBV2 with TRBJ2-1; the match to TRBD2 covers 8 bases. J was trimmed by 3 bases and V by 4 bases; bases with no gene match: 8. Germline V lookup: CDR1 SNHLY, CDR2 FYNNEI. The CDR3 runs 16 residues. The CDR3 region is CASSVRGDSLYNEQFF. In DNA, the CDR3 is TGTGCCAGCAGTGTGCGGGGGGACTCCCTCTACAATGAGCAGTTCTTC.

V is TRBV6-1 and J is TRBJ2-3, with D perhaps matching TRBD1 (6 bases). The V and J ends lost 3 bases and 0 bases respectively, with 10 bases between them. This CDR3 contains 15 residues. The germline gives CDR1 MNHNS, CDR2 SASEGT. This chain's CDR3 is CASSDQGISTDTQYF. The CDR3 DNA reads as TGTGCCAGCAGTGATCAGGGGATTAGCACAGATACGCAGTATTTT.

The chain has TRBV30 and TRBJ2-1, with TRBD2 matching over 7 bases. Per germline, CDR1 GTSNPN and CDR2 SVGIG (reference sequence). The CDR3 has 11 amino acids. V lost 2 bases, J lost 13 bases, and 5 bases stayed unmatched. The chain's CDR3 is CAWSLAGEQFF. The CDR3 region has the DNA TGTGCCTGGAGTCTCGCGGGAGAACAGTTCTTC.

This chain's CDR3 is CASISVGDGGPEAFF. In DNA form, the CDR3 reads TGTGCCAGCATATCGGTCGGGGATGGGGGCCCTGAAGCTTTCTTT. The rearrangement joins TRBV6-5 to TRBJ1-1; D might be TRBD1 (6 bases). Trimming removed 7 bases from V and 6 bases from J, with 21 bases in between. The germline gives CDR1 MNHEY, CDR2 SVGAGI. The CDR3 contains 15 residues.

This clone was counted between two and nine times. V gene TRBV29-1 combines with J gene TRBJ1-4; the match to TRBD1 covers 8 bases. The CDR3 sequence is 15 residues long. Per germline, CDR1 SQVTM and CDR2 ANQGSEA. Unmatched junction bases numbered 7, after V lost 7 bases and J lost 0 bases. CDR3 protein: CSARTGIATNEKLFF. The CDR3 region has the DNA TGCAGCGCCCGGACAGGGATAGCAACTAATGAAAAACTGTTTTTT.

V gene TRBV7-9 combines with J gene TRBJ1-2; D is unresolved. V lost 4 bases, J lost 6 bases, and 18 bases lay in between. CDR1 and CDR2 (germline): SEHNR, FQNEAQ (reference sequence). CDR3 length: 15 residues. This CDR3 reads CASSSSYGVGDGYTF. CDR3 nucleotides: TGTGCCAGCAGCTCGTCTTACGGGGTTGGGGATGGCTACACCTTC.

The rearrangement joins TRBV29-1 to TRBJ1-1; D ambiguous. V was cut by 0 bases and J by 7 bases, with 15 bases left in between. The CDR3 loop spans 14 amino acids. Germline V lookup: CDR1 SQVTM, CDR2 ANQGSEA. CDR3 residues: CSVEELRVELEAFF. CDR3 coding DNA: TGCAGCGTTGAAGAATTGAGGGTAGAGCTTGAAGCTTTCTTT.